A single sample gave rise to the 4 T cell receptor beta chains below, sequenced in a study of CD8+CD57+ T cells in acquired aplastic anemia. Profiles of TCR beta VDJ and CDR3 were generated from a genomic DNA template. A single record per CDR3 protein comes from TCRdb applying MiXCR to the reads. The sample carries 450,000 to 550,000 distinct CDR3 sequences, more than 25% recorded once. Patients chosen for sequencing had shown CD8+CD57+ cell expansion by flow cytometry. The specimen sequenced was sorted CD4+, CD8+, or CD8+CD57+ T cells (not recorded which) from PBMCs. All receptors derive from a human donor with aplastic anemia.

In this sample, this clonotype turned up many times. This chain links TRBV30 with TRBJ1-2, with unresolved D. V was pared by 4 bases and J by 5 bases, with 8 bases between. There are 11 residues in the CDR3. The germline V gene encodes CDR1 GTSNPN and CDR2 SVGIG (reference sequence). This CDR3 reads CAWTDGYGYTF. The CDR3 DNA is TGTGCCTGGACGGATGGGTATGGCTACACCTTC.

At least ten counts were recorded for this clonotype. One junction end disagrees with the germline gene, perhaps due to a read error. J is TRBJ2-7 and V is TRBV12-3 or TRBV12-4, with TRBD2 matching over 11 bases. This CDR3 has 14 residues. The CDR3 protein is CASSLAGGAYEQYF. In DNA form, the CDR3 reads TGTGCCAGCAGTCTAGCGGGGGGAGCCTACGAGCAGTACTTC.

This clonotype was counted at least ten times. The chain links TRBV2 to TRBJ2-3; D is possibly TRBD1 (5 bases). Germline CDR1 SNHLY, CDR2 FYNNEI. V shed 4 bases and J shed 3 bases, with 14 bases lying between them. The CDR3 covers 15 residues. The CDR3 nucleotides are TGTGCCAGCAGTGGTGGCAGGGATGGGACAGATACGCAGTATTTT. Translating gives CASSGGRDGTDTQYF.

This clonotype was picked up many times. CDR3 nucleotides: TGTGCCATCAGGGGGACAGGGAGACCCTACGAGCAGTACTTC. This codes for CAIRGTGRPYEQYF. The chain recombines TRBV10-3 with TRBJ2-7; 9 bases agree with TRBD1. Trimming removed 6 bases from V and 2 bases from J; junction bases left unmatched: 5. CDR3 size: 14 residues. Germline V gene lookup returns CDR1 ENHRY and CDR2 SYGVKD.